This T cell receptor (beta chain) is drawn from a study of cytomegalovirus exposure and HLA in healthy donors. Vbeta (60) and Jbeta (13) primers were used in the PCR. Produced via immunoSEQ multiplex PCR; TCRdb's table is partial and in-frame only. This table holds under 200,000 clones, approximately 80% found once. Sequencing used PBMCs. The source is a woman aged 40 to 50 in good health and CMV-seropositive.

CDR3 coding DNA: TGTGCCAGCAGCGTAGTTGGACTCCCTGGAAACACCATATATTTT. This gives the protein CASSVVGLPGNTIYF. The chain joins TRBV9 to TRBJ1-3; D ambiguous. Germline V gene lookup returns CDR1 SGDLS and CDR2 YYNGEE. This CDR3 is 15 amino acids long. V lost 0 bases and J lost 2, with 9 bases in between.